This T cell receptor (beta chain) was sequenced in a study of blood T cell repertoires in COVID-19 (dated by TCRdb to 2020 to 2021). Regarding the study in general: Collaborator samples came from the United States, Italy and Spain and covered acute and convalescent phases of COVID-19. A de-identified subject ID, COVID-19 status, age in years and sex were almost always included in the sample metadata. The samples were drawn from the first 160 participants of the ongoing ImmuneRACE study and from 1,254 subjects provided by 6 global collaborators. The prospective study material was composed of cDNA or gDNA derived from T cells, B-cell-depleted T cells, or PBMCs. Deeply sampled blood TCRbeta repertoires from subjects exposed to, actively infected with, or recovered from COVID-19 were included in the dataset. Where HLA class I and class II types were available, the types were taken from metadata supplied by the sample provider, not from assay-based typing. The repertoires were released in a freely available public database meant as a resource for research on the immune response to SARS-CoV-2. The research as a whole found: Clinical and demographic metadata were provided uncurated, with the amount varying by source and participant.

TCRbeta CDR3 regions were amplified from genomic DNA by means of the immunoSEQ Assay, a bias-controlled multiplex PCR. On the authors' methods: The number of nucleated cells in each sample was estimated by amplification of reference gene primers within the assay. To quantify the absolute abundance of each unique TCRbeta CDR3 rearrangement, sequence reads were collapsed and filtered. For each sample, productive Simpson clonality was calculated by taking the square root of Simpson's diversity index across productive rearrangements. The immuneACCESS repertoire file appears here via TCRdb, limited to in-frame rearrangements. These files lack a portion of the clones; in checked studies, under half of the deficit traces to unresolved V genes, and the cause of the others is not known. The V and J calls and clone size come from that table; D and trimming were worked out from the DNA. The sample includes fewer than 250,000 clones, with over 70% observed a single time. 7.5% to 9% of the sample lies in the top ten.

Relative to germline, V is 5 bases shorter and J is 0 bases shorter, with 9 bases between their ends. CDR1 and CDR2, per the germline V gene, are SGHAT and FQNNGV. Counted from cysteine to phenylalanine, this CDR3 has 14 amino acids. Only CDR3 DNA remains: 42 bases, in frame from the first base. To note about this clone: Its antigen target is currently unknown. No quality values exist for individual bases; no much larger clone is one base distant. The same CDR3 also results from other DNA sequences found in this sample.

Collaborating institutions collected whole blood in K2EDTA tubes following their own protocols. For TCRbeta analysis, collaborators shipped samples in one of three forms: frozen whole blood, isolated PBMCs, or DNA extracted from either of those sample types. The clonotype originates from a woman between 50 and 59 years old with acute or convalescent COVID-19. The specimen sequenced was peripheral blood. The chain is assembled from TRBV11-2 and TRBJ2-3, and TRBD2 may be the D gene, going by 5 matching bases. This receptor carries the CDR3 CASSPRGSTDTQYF. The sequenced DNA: TGTGCCAGCAGCCCTCGCGGGAGCACAGATACGCAGTATTTT.